Sequencing of this T cell receptor (beta chain) was carried out in a study of blood T cell repertoires in COVID-19 (dated by TCRdb to the early 2020s). Some background on the complete study: The collaborator samples originated in the United States, Italy and Spain and spanned the acute and convalescent phases of COVID-19. Where available, HLA class I and class II types were obtained from metadata supplied by the sample provider rather than from assay-based typing. The repertoires were released in a freely available public database meant as a resource for research on the immune response to SARS-CoV-2. The samples were drawn from two sources: the first 160 participants of the ongoing ImmuneRACE study, and fewer than 1,500 subjects contributed by 6 global collaborators. Sample metadata almost always included a de-identified subject ID, COVID-19 status, age in years and sex. The material from the prospective study consisted of cDNA or gDNA derived from T cells, B-cell-depleted T cells, or PBMCs. Subjects who had been exposed to COVID-19, were actively infected with it, or had recovered from it provided the deeply sampled blood TCRbeta repertoires that made up the dataset.

Study-level results and caveats: The amount of clinical and demographic metadata varied by source and participant and was provided uncurated.

Each collaborating institution followed its own protocols to collect whole blood in K2EDTA tubes. For TCRbeta analysis, collaborators shipped samples as frozen whole blood, isolated PBMCs, or DNA extracted from either of those sample types. About this clone itself: The clone's antigen remains unknown. Base qualities are not at hand, and no much larger clone is one base apart.

Taken from the germline V gene, the CDR1 and CDR2 loops are SNHLY and FYNNEI. From cysteine to phenylalanine, the CDR3 is 15 amino acids long. Only CDR3 DNA is held: 45 bases, read in frame from base 1. Trimming costs V 6 bases and J 2 bases, and their ends lie 14 bases apart. TCRbeta CDR3 regions were amplified from genomic DNA by means of the immunoSEQ Assay, a bias-controlled multiplex PCR. Turning to the authors' computational methods: The number of nucleated cells in each sample was estimated by amplification of reference gene primers within the assay. Sequence reads were collapsed and filtered to measure the absolute abundance of every unique TCRbeta CDR3 rearrangement. Productive Simpson clonality was computed per sample as the square root of Simpson's diversity index over productive rearrangements. TCRdb took this table from immuneACCESS and kept in-frame rearrangements with V and J called. Such tables lack part of the clones; where checked against another copy, unresolved V genes explain under half of the gap, and the rest is unexplained. D and trimming were read from the DNA, whereas the V and J calls and clone size are those reported in that table. Across this sample there are approximately 63,000 clones, with about 91% seen only once. The ten largest account for approximately 18% of the sample.

The TCR was taken from a woman aged 80 or older with active COVID-19. The source material was peripheral blood. Recombination connected TRBV2 to TRBJ1-5; no confident D gene assignment can be made. CDR3 region: CASSPDGGGNQPQHF. The DNA sequence is as follows: TGTGCCAGCAGCCCGGACGGCGGGGGCAATCAGCCCCAGCATTTT. Here the CDR3 is joined to the reference TRBV2 and TRBJ1-5 genes, and the full variable domain is: EPEVTQTPSHQVTQMGQEVILRCVPISNHLYFYWYRQILGQKVEFLVSFYNNEISEKSEIFDDQFSVERPDGSNFTLKIRSTKLEDSAMYFCASSPDGGGNQPQHFGDGTRLSIL.